The present TCR beta chain was sequenced within a study of regulatory T cells in long-lasting Graves disease. General observations from the study: Results may be inaccurate due to the small sample size. Newly diagnosed patients had higher TCR diversity than persistent Graves' patients did.

Assembly of TCR beta libraries relied on iRepertoire HTBI primers together with Arm-PCR of CDR3 regions. TCRdb independently ran MiXCR on the multiplex PCR reads; one entry per CDR3 protein. Among 500,000 or so distinct CDR3 sequences listed, less than 15% were seen once. This clonotype was seen only a few times. Its antigen remains unknown. Trimming removed 2 bases from V and 0 bases from J; junction bases left unmatched: 0. This CDR3 is built from 16 residues. In germline, CDR1 is SGDLS, CDR2 YYNGEE. Sample time point: newly diagnosed GD, antithyroid drugs for less than 3 months. The TCR library was made from RNA that had been extracted from PBMCs in TRIzol. The same data also contributed to another study, on T cells in Graves' hyperthyroidism and ophthalmopathy. That paper adds: Blood also contained most expanded thyroid clonotypes above 0.001.

The starting material was peripheral blood mononuclear cells (PBMCs), obtained at new diagnosis, from a patient treated with antithyroid drugs. The sequence was obtained from a woman aged 45-60 years with Graves disease. V and J are TRBV9 and TRBJ2-2, with TRBD1 matching 11 bases. CDR3 sequence: CASSVGQGANTGELFF. CDR3 bases: TGTGCCAGCAGCGTGGGACAGGGGGCGAACACCGGGGAGCTGTTTTTT.